This T cell receptor beta chain was identified in a study of blood T cell repertoires in COVID-19. This clone has just a few counts. In the authors' workflow: How many nucleated cells were present was estimated from reference gene primer amplification. TCRdb keeps only in-frame clones here, not all; method: immunoSEQ multiplex PCR. Clone size and the V and J calls come from that table; the DNA yielded D and trimming. Of 65,000 or so clones in the sample, approximately 90% were seen once. This CDR3 region has 14 residues. V was trimmed by 5 bases and J by 5 bases, leaving 15 bases between them. Germline loops: CDR1 MNHNY, CDR2 SVGAGI (reference sequence).

V gene TRBV6-6 combines with J gene TRBJ2-5, with TRBD2 as a possible D gene (6 bases). Sequencing used peripheral blood. This sequence originates from a man between 45 and 60 years old with active COVID-19. CDR3: CASSPGGWGETQYF. CDR3 DNA sequence: TGTGCCAGCAGTCCCGGAGGGTGGGGGGAGACCCAGTACTTC.